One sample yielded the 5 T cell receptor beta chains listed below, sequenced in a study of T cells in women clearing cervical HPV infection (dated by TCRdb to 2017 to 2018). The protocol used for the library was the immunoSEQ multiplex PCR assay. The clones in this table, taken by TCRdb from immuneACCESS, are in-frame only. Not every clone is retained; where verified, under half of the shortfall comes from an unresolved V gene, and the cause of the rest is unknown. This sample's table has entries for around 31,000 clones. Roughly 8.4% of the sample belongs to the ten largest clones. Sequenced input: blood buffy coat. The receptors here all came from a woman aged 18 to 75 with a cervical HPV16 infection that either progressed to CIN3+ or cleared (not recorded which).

CDR3: CASSLRTDPYNEQFF. The CDR3 bases that were read are TGCGCCAGCAGCTTGAGGACAGATCCGTACAATGAG. The chain links TRBV5-1 to TRBJ2-1; a weak D match, TRBD1 (6 bases). The read stops 3 residues short of the end of the CDR3; the missing end is completed from the germline J gene. CDR3 length equals 15 residues. V lost 1 base, J lost 4 bases, and 12 bases lay in between. The germline gives CDR1 SGHRS, CDR2 YFSETQ.

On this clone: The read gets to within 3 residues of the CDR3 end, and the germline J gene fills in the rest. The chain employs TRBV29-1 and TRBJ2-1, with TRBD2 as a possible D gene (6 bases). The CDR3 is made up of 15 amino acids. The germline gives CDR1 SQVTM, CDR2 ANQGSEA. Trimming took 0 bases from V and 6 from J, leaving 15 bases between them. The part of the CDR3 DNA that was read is TGCAGCGTTGAAGAAGGCAAGCGGGTCGGCAATGAG. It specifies CSVEEGKRVGNE. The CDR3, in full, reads CSVEEGKRVGNEQFF.

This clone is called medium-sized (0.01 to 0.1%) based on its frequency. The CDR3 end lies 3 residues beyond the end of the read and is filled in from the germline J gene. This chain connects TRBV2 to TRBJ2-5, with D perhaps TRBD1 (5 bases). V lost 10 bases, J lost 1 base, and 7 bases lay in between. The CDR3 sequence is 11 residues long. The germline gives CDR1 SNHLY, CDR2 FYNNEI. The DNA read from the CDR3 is TGTGCCACGACAGTCCAAGAGACC. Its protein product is CATTVQET. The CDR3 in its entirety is CATTVQETQYF. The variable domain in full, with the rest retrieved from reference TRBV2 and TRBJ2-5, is EPEVTQTPSHQVTQMGQEVILRCVPISNHLYFYWYRQILGQKVEFLVSFYNNEISEKSEIFDDQFSVERPDGSNFTLKIRSTKLEDSAMYFCATTVQETQYFGPGTRLLVL.

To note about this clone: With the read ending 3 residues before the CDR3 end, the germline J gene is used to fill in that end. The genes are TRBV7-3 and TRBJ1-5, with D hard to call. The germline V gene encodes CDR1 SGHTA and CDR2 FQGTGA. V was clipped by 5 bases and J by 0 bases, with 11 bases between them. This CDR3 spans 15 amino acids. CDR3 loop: CASSPYHDSNQPQHF. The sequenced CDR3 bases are TGTGCCAGCAGCCCCTACCACGATAGCAATCAGCCC.

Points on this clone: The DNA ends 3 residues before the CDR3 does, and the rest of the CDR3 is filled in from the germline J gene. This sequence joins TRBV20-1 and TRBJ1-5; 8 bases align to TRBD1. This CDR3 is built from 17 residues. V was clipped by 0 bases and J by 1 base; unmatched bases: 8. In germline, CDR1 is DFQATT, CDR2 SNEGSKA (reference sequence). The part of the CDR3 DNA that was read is TGCAGTGCTAGAGATCCCAGACAGGGGTGGAGCAATCAGCCC. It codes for CSARDPRQGWSNQP. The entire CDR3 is CSARDPRQGWSNQPQHF.